These T cell receptor beta chains were read from a single sample in a study of a mutant IDH1 vaccine in newly diagnosed glioma. Antigen specificity for these receptors is unknown. Generated by immunoSEQ multiplex PCR, the TCRdb table keeps only in-frame clones and is missing some. Seen here are around 60,000 clones, roughly 76% observed once, and the top ten hold 5.4%. The sequencing used PBMCs, collected from a glioma patient whose treatment included an IDH1 peptide vaccine. These receptor sequences come from a man aged 40-49 years with glioma. Both conserved end residues are part of each CDR3. The order of the fields is CDR3 protein, D gene, V gene, clone size, J gene. The D gene is left open where the match is weak. Clone size appears in some rows only: once, few, many, or a class for an expanded clone.

CASRLSPGHLQETQYF	-	TRBV5-1	-	TRBJ2-5
CASSLYAGRSTDTQYF	-	TRBV7-7	few	TRBJ2-3
CASTPASGPYEQYF	TRBD2	TRBV19	-	TRBJ2-7
CASSPPDRDYEQYF	TRBD1	TRBV27	-	TRBJ2-7
CASSLQGEEQPQHF	-	TRBV13	-	TRBJ1-5
CASGPGRGYNEQFF	-	TRBV5-1	-	TRBJ2-1
CASSAYQGGFFQPQHF	-	TRBV27	-	TRBJ1-5
CASSQYPAGTYEQYF	-	TRBV16	-	TRBJ2-7
CASSLNPGGGTGELFF	TRBD2	TRBV7-9	-	TRBJ2-2
CASKQDRGYNEQFF	TRBD1	TRBV4-2	once	TRBJ2-1
CSVEKVGTASYEQYF	TRBD1	TRBV29-1	-	TRBJ2-7
CASSWGQGSPYGYTF	TRBD1	TRBV6-5	few	TRBJ1-2
CASSISPGVSYEQYF	-	TRBV19	-	TRBJ2-7
CASSPGPRHEQYF	-	TRBV11-3	few	TRBJ2-7
CASSKGLAEYNEQFF	TRBD2	TRBV6-1	-	TRBJ2-1
CASSPRPISSYNEQFF	-	TRBV18	-	TRBJ2-1
CASSLGSEKLFF	-	TRBV7-2	-	TRBJ1-4
CASSQDLDRVQPQHF	TRBD1	TRBV4-3	-	TRBJ1-5
CASSPGTAQETQYF	TRBD1	TRBV7-2	-	TRBJ2-5
CASSLAGGRMNTGELFF	-	TRBV7-2	-	TRBJ2-2
CASSFGYGYTF	-	TRBV11-2	few	TRBJ1-2
CASSSPLGQGPGELFF	TRBD1	TRBV7-2	few	TRBJ2-2
CASSYPGQASYEQYF	TRBD1	TRBV11-2	few	TRBJ2-7
CASSWTGRDYEQYF	-	TRBV5-6	-	TRBJ2-7
CASSMLAGGYNEQFF	TRBD2	TRBV19	few	TRBJ2-1
CASSLASGGLYEQFF	TRBD2	TRBV7-2	-	TRBJ2-1
CASSPGQSSGNTIYF	TRBD1	TRBV5-1	-	TRBJ1-3
CASEGAPETQYF	-	TRBV25-1	-	TRBJ2-5
CASSLEAGVETQYF	TRBD2	TRBV5-4	-	TRBJ2-5
CASSFTLNSGNTIYF	-	TRBV11-2	-	TRBJ1-3
CATSSPPGQGFADTQYF	TRBD1	TRBV15	-	TRBJ2-3
CASSLGTGQNYGYTF	TRBD1	TRBV6-5	-	TRBJ1-2
CSVEGLTSGNTGELFF	TRBD2	TRBV29-1	-	TRBJ2-2
CASRARGMNNEQFF	-	TRBV19	once	TRBJ2-1
CASSLGRAVNEQFF	-	TRBV27	-	TRBJ2-1
CASSVNQVYYGYTF	-	TRBV2	-	TRBJ1-2
CASSSFPLGAQYF	-	TRBV18	-	TRBJ2-5